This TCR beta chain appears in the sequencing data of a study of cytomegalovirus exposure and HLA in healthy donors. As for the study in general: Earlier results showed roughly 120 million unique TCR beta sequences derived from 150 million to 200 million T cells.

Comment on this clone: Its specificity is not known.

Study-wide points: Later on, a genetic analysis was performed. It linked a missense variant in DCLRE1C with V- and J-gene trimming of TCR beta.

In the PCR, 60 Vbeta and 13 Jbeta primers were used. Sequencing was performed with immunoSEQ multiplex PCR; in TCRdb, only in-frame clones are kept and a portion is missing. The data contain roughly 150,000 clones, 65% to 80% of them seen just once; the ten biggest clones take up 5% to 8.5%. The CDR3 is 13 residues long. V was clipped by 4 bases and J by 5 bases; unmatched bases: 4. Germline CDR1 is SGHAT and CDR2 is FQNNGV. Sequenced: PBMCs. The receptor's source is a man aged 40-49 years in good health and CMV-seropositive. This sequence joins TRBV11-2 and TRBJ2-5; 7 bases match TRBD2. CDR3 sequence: CASSSTSKETQYF. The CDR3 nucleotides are TGTGCCAGCAGCTCGACTAGCAAGGAGACCCAGTACTTC.